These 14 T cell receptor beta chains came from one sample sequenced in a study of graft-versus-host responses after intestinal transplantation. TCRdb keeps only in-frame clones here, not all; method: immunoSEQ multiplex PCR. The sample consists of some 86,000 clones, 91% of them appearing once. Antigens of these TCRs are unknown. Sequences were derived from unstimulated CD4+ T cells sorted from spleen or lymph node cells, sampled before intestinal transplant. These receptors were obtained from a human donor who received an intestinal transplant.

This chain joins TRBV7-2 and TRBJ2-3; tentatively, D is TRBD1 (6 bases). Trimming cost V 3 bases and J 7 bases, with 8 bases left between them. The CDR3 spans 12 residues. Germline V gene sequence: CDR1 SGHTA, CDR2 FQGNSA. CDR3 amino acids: CASSFGTNTQYF. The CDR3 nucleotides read TGTGCCAGCAGCTTCGGGACAAATACGCAGTATTTT.

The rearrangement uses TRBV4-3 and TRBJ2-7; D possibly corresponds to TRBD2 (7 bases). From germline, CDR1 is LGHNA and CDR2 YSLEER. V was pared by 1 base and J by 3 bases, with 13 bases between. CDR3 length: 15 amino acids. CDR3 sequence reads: CASSQVQGGVYEQYF. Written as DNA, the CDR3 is TGCGCCAGCAGCCAAGTACAGGGAGGGGTCTACGAGCAGTACTTC.

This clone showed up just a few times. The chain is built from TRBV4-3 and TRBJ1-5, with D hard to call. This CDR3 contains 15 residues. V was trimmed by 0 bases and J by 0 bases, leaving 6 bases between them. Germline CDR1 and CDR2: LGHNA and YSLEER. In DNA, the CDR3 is TGCGCCAGCAGCCAAGATCTGAGTAGCAATCAGCCCCAGCATTTT. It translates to CASSQDLSSNQPQHF.

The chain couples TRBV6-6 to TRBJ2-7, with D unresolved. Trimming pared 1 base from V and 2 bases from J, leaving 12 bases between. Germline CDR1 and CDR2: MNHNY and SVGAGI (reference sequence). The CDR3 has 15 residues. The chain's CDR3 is CASSYYRVGAYEQYF. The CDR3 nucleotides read TGTGCCAGCAGTTACTACCGGGTAGGTGCCTACGAGCAGTACTTC.

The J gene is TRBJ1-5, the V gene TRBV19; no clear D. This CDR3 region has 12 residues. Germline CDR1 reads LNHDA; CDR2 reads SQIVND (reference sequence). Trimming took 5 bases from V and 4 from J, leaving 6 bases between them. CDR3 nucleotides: TGTGCCAGTAGTCCCGGGAATCAGCCCCAGCATTTT. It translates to CASSPGNQPQHF.

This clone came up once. The CDR3 nucleotides read TGTGCCAGCAGCTTGGCTCCGAACTATGGCTACACCTTC. Its translation is CASSLAPNYGYTF. The rearrangement uses TRBV5-4 and TRBJ1-2, with unresolved D. The V and J ends lost 0 bases and 2 bases respectively, with 5 bases between them. Germline V gene sequence: CDR1 SGHNT, CDR2 YYREEE (reference sequence). The CDR3 extends over 13 amino acids.

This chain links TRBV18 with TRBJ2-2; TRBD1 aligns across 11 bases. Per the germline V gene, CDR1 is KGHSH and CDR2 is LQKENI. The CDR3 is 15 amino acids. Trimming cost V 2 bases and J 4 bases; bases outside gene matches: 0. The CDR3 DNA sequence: TGTGCCAGCTCACCAGGGACAGGGGGCACCGGGGAGCTGTTTTTT. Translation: CASSPGTGGTGELFF.

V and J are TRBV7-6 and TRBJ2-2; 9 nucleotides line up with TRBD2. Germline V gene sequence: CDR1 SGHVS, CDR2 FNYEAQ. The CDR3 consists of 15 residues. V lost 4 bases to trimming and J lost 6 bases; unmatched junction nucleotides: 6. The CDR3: CASSSGTSRSGELFF. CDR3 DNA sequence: TGTGCCAGCAGCTCCGGGACTAGCAGATCCGGGGAGCTGTTTTTT.

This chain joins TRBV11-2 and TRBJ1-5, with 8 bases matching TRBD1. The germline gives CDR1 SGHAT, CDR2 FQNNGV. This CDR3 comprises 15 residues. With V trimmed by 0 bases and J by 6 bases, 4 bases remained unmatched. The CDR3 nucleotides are TGTGCCAGCAGCTTAGACAGGGGGCTTGGTCAGCCCCAGCATTTT. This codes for CASSLDRGLGQPQHF.

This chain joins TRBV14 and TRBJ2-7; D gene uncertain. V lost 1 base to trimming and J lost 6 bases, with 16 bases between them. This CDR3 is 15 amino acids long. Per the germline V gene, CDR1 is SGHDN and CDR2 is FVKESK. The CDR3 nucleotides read TGTGCCAGCAGCCAAGCGTGGGCAGGTGGGCGCGAGCAGTACTTC. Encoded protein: CASSQAWAGGREQYF.

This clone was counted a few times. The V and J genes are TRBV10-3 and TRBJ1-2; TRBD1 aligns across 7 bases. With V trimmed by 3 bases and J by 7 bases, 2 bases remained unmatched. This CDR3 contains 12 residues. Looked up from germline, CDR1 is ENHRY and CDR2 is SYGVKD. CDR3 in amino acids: CAISEDRVGYTF. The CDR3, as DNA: TGTGCCATCAGTGAAGACAGGGTTGGCTACACCTTC.

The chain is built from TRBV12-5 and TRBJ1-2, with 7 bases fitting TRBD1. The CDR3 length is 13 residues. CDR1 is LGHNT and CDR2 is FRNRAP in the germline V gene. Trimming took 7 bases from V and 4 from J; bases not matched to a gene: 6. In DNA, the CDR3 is TGTGCTAGTGCCATACGACAGGGCTATGGCTACACCTTC. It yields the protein CASAIRQGYGYTF.

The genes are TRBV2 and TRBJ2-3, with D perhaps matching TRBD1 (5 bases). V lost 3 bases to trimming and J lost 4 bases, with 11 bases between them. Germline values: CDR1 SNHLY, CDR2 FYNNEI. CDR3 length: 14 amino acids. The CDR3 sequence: CASSEAGRSDTQYF. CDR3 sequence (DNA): TGTGCCAGCAGTGAGGCAGGGCGTTCAGATACGCAGTATTTT. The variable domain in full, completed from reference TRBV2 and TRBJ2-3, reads EPEVTQTPSHQVTQMGQEVILRCVPISNHLYFYWYRQILGQKVEFLVSFYNNEISEKSEIFDDQFSVERPDGSNFTLKIRSTKLEDSAMYFCASSEAGRSDTQYFGPGTRLTVL.

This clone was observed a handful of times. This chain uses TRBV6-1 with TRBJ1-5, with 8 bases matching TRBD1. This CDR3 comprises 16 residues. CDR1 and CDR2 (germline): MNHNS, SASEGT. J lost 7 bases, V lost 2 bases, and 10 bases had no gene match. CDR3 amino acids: CASSERRQGARQPQHF. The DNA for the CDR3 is TGTGCCAGCAGTGAACGGCGGCAGGGGGCTCGGCAGCCCCAGCATTTT.